Below, 4 T cell receptor beta chains from the same sample are listed, as sequenced in a study of cytomegalovirus exposure and HLA in healthy donors. The PCR made use of 60 Vbeta and 13 Jbeta primers. Only in-frame clones appear in the TCRdb table, and some are missing; sequencing was by immunoSEQ multiplex PCR. The repertoire has under 200,000 clones, 84% of them found once; the top ten carry about 2.4%. Sequenced sample: PBMCs. The origin of the receptors is a woman in her fifties or sixties in good health and CMV-seropositive.

This chain uses TRBV5-4 with TRBJ2-1; 10 nucleotides line up with TRBD1. In germline, CDR1 is SGHNT, CDR2 YYREEE (reference sequence). V was clipped by 4 bases and J by 7 bases; unmatched bases: 11. The CDR3 contains 16 residues. CDR3 in DNA: TGTGCCAGCAGCCAAAACCGGGACAGGGGAATTAATGAGCAGTTCTTC. Its translation is CASSQNRDRGINEQFF.

The chain carries TRBV9 and TRBJ1-6; the D gene is possibly TRBD1 (6 bases). Germline CDR1 SGDLS, CDR2 YYNGEE. Deletions cut 4 bases from V and 7 bases from J, with 15 bases between. CDR3 length: 15 amino acids. CDR3 DNA: TGTGCCAGCAGCCCGGAGGGGGGGTGGAATTCACCCCTCCACTTT. Protein product: CASSPEGGWNSPLHF.

The V and J genes are TRBV19 and TRBJ1-4, with TRBD1 matching over 9 bases. The CDR3 is 16 residues long. From germline, CDR1 is LNHDA and CDR2 SQIVND (reference sequence). The V gene end was trimmed by 5 bases and the J gene end by 7 bases; junction bases not matched to a gene: 11. The CDR3 sequence is CASSFSSGTGFEKLFF. The CDR3 DNA is TGTGCCAGTAGTTTTTCCTCCGGGACAGGGTTTGAAAAACTGTTTTTT. The full variable domain, rest sourced from reference TRBV19 and TRBJ1-4, is DGGITQSPKYLFRKEGQNVTLSCEQNLNHDAMYWYRQDPGQGLRLIYYSQIVNDFQKGDIAEGYSVSREKKESFPLTVTSAQKNPTAFYLCASSFSSGTGFEKLFFGSGTQLSVL.

Written as DNA, the CDR3 is TGTGCCAGCAGCTGGGGATCCGGACAGACGGATGGCTACACCTTC. It translates to CASSWGSGQTDGYTF. V usage is TRBV5-4 and J usage is TRBJ1-2, with a tentative D call TRBD1 (6 bases). Germline CDR1 reads SGHNT; CDR2 reads YYREEE (reference sequence). The CDR3 has 15 amino acids. The V and J ends lost 3 bases and 6 bases respectively, with 18 bases between them.